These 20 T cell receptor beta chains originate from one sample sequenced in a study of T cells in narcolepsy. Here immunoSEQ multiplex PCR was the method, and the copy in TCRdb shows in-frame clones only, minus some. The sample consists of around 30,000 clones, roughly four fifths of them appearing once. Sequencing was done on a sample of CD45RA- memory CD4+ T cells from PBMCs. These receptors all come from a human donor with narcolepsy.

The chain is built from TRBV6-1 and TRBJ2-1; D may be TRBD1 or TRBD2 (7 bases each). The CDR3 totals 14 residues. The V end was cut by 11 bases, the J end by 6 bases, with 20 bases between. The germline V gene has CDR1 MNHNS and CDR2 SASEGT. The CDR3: CASRREGALNEQFF. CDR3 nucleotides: TGTGCCTCCCGGAGGGAGGGGGCCCTCAATGAGCAGTTCTTC.

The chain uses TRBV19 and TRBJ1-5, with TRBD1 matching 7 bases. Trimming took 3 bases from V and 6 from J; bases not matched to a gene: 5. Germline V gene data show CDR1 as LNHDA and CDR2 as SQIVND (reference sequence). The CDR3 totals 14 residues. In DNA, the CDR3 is TGTGCCAGTAGTATCCAGGGGGGCTCTCAGCCCCAGCATTTT. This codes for CASSIQGGSQPQHF.

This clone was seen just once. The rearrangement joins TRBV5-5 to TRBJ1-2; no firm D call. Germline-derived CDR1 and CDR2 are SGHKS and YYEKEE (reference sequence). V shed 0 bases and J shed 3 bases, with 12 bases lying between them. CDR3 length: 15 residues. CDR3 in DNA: TGTGCCAGCAGCTTGGGGGAAATTAGACACTATGGCTACACCTTC. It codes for CASSLGEIRHYGYTF.

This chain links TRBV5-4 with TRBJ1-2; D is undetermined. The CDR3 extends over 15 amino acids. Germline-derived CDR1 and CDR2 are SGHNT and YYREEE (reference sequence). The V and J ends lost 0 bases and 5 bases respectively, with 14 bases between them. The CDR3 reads CASSLVGRREYGYTF. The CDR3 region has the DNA TGTGCCAGCAGCTTGGTAGGGCGACGGGAGTATGGCTACACCTTC.

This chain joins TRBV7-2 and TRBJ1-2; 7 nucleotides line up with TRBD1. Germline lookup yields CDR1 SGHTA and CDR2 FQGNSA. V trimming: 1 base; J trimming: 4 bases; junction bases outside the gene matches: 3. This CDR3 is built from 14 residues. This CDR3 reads CASSLEGQSYGYTF. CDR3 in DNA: TGTGCCAGCAGCTTAGAGGGACAGAGCTATGGCTACACCTTC.

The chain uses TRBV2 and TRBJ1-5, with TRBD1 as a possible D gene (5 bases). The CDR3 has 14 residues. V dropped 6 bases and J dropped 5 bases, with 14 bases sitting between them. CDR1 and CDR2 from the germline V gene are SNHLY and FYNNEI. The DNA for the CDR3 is TGTGCCAGCAGGGTAGGAGGGGCTGATCAGCCCCAGCATTTT. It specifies CASRVGGADQPQHF.

CDR3 residues: CSYRSLGDTQYF. In DNA, the CDR3 is TGCAGCTACAGATCCCTCGGAGATACGCAGTATTTT. The chain has TRBV29-1 and TRBJ2-3; D not certain. Looked up from germline, CDR1 is SQVTM and CDR2 is ANQGSEA. The V end was cut by 8 bases, the J end by 5 bases, with 14 bases between. This CDR3 comprises 12 residues.

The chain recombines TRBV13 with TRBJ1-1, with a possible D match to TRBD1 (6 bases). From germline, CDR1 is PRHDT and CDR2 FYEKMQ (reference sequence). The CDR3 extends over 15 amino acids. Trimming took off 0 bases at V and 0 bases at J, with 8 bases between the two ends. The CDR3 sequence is CASSLGQGMNTEAFF. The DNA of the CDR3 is TGTGCCAGCAGCTTAGGGCAGGGGATGAACACTGAAGCTTTCTTT.

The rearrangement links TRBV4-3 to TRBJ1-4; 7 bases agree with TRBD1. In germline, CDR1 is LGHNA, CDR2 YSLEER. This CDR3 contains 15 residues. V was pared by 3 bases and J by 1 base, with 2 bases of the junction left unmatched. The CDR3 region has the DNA TGCGCCAGCAGCCAGAACAGGGGAACTAATGAAAAACTGTTTTTT. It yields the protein CASSQNRGTNEKLFF.

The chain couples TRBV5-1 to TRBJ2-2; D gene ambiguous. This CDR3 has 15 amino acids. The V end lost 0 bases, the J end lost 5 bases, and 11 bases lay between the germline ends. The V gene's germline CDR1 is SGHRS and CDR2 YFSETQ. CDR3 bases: TGCGCCAGCAGCTTGGATGGCAGAGGAACCGGGGAGCTGTTTTTT. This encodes CASSLDGRGTGELFF.

The CDR3 spells CASSPASEAEQFF. Written as DNA, the CDR3 is TGTGCCAGCAGTCCCGCTAGCGAGGCTGAGCAGTTCTTC. V usage is TRBV11-1 and J usage is TRBJ2-1, with a possible D match to TRBD2 (6 bases). Germline V lookup: CDR1 SGHAT, CDR2 FQDESV (reference sequence). This CDR3 comprises 13 residues. Trimming left V 6 bases short and J 9 bases short, with 15 bases between. The full variable domain, completed using reference TRBV11-1 and TRBJ2-1, is EAEVAQSPRYKITEKSQAVAFWCDPISGHATLYWYRQILGQGPELLVQFQDESVVDDSQLPKDRFSAERLKGVDSTLKIQPAELGDSAMYLCASSPASEAEQFFGPGTRLTVL.

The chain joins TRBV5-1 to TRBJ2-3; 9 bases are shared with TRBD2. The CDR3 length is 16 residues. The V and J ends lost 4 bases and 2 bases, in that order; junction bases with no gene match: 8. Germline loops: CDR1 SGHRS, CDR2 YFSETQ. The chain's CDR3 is CASSLEAGGLTDTQYF. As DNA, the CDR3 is TGCGCCAGCAGCCTGGAAGCGGGGGGACTCACAGATACGCAGTATTTT.

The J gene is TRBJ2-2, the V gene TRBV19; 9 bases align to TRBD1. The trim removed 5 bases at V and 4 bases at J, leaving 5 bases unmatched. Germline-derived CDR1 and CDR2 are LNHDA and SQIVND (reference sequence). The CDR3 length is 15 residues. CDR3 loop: CASSVQGAPTGELFF. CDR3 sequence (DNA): TGTGCCAGTAGTGTACAGGGGGCGCCCACCGGGGAGCTGTTTTTT.

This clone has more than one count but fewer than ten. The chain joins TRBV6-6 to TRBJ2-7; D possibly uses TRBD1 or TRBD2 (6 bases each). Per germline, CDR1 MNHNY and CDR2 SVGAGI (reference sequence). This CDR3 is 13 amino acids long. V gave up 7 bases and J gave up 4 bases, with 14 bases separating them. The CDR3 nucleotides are TGTGCCAGCAAGGGGGGAATAGGGTACGAGCAGTACTTC. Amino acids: CASKGGIGYEQYF.

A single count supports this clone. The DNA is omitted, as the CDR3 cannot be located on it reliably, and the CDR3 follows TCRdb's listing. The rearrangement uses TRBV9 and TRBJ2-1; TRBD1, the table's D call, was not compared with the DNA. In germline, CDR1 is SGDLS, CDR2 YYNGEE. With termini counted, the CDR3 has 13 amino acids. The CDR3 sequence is CASSVGQGAGQFF.

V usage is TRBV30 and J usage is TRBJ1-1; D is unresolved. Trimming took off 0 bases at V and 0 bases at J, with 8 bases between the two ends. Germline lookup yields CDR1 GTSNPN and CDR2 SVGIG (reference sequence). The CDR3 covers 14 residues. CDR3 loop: CAWSVMAMNTEAFF. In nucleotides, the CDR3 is TGTGCCTGGAGTGTAATGGCTATGAACACTGAAGCTTTCTTT.

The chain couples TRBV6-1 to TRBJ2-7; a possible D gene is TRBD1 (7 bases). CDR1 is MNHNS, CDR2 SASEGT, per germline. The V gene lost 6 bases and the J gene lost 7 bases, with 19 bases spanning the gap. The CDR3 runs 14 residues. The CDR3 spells CASRPDEGAGEQYF. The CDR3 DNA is TGTGCCAGCAGGCCCGACGAGGGGGCGGGGGAGCAGTACTTC.

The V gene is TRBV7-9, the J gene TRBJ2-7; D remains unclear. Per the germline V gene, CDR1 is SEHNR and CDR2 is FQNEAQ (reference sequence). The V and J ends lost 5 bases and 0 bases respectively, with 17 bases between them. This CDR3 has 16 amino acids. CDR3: CASSPKEGFSSYEQYF. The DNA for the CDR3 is TGTGCCAGCAGCCCCAAGGAAGGTTTTAGCTCCTACGAGCAGTACTTC.

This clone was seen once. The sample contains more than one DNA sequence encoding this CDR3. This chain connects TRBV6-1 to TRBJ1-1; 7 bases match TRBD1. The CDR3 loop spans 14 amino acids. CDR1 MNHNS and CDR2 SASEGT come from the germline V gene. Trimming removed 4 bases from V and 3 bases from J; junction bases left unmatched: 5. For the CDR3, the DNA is TGTGCCAGCAGTGTGGCAGGGGGGGACACTGAAGCTTTCTTT. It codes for CASSVAGGDTEAFF.

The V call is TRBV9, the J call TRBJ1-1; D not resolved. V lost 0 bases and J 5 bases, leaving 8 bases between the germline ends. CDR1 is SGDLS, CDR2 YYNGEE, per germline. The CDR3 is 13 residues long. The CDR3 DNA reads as TGTGCCAGCAGCGTAGCTCGGGGAACTGAAGCTTTCTTT. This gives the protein CASSVARGTEAFF.